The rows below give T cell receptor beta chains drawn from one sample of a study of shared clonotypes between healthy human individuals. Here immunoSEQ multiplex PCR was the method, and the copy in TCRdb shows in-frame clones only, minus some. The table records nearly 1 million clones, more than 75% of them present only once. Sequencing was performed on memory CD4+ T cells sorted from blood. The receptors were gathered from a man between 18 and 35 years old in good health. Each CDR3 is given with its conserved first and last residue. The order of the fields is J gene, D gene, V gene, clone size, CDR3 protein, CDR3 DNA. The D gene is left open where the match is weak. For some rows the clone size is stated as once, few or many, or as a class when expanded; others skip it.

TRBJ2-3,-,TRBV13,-,CASSTGGSKADTQYF,TGTGCCAGCAGCACGGGCGGGTCAAAGGCAGATACGCAGTATTTT
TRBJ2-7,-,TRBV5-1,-,CASSLVTQGEQYF,TGCGCCAGCAGCTTGGTAACACAGGGCGAGCAGTACTTC
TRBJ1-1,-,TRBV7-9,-,CASSQNEFNTEAFF,TGTGCCAGCAGCCAAAACGAATTCAACACTGAAGCTTTCTTT
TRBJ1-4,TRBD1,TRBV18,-,CASSPPGQAATNEKLFF,TGTGCCAGCTCACCACCGGGACAGGCCGCAACTAATGAAAAACTGTTTTTT
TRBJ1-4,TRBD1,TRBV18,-,CASSPGATGGNNEKLFF,TGTGCCAGCTCACCAGGAGCCACAGGGGGGAATAATGAAAAACTGTTTTTT
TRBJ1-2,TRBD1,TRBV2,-,CASSARGSGTGGNYGYTF,TGTGCCAGCAGTGCGAGAGGATCCGGGACAGGGGGTAACTATGGCTACACCTTC
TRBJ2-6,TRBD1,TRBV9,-,CASSAQTGELAGANVLTF,TGTGCCAGCAGCGCTCAGACAGGGGAACTCGCTGGGGCCAACGTCCTGACTTTC
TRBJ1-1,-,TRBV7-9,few,CASSLGGSDTEAFF,TGTGCCAGCAGCTTAGGAGGATCAGACACTGAAGCTTTCTTT
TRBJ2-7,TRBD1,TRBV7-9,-,CASSFYGTARSYEQYF,TGTGCCAGCAGCTTCTACGGGACAGCTCGCTCCTACGAGCAGTACTTC
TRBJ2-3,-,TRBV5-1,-,CASSSGRPRADTQYF,TGCGCCAGCAGCTCGGGACGGCCGAGGGCAGATACGCAGTATTTT
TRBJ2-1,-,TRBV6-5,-,CASSHKEEQFF,TGTGCCAGCAGCCATAAGGAGGAGCAGTTCTTC
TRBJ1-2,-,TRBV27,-,CASSPQGKGYTF,TGTGCCAGCAGTCCACAGGGAAAGGGCTACACCTTC
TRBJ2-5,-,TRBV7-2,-,CASSLDAGVGETQYF,TGTGCCAGCAGCTTAGATGCGGGCGTCGGGGAGACCCAGTACTTC
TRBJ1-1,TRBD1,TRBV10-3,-,CAITQDRGNTEAFF,TGTGCCATCACCCAGGACAGGGGGAACACTGAAGCTTTCTTT
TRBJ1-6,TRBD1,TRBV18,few,CASSPGQGGSPLHF,TGTGCCAGCTCCCCGGGACAGGGGGGCTCACCCCTCCACTTT
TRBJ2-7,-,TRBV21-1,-,CASSKEMNSYEQYF,TGTGCCAGCAGCAAAGAGATGAACTCCTACGAGCAGTACTTC
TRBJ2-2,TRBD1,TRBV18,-,CASHRDRGTGELFF,TGTGCCAGCCACCGGGACAGGGGGACCGGGGAGCTGTTTTTT
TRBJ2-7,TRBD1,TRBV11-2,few,CASSLRGYRGEQYF,TGTGCCAGCAGCTTGAGGGGATACAGGGGGGAGCAGTACTTC
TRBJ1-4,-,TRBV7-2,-,CASSSYRNEKLFF,TGTGCCAGCAGCTCATACAGAAATGAAAAACTGTTTTTT
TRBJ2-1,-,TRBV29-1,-,CSGGSNEQFF,TGCAGCGGAGGTTCCAATGAGCAGTTCTTC
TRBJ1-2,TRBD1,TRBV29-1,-,CSVEDRDRDYGYTF,TGCAGCGTTGAAGATCGGGACAGGGACTATGGCTACACCTTC
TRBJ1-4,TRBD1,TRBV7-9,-,CASSLSTGNNEKLFF,TGTGCCAGCAGCTTATCGACAGGGAATAATGAAAAACTGTTTTTT
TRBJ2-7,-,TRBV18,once,CASSRSDSYEQYF,TGTGCCAGCTCACGATCGGACTCCTACGAGCAGTACTTC
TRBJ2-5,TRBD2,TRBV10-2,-,CASSEIRTSGQETQYF,TGCGCCAGCAGTGAGATTCGGACTAGCGGGCAAGAGACCCAGTACTTC
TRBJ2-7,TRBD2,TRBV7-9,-,CASGVGTSVGEQYF,TGTGCCAGCGGCGTGGGGACTAGCGTGGGCGAGCAGTACTTC
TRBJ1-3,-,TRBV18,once,CASSPSSGRAGNTIYF,-
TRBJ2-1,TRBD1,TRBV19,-,CASSGTAFYNEQFF,TGTGCCAGTAGCGGGACAGCCTTCTACAATGAGCAGTTCTTC
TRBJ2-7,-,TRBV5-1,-,CASSSQTTRGAYEQYF,TGCGCCAGCAGCTCCCAAACAACCAGGGGGGCCTACGAGCAGTACTTC
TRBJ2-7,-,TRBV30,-,CAWIPTGTFLYEQYF,TGTGCCTGGATACCCACCGGGACTTTTCTCTACGAGCAGTACTTC
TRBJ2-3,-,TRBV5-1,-,CASSDGLTDTQYF,TGCGCCAGCAGTGACGGGCTAACAGATACGCAGTATTTT